This T cell receptor (beta chain) came from a study of blood T cell repertoires in COVID-19. Study information: COVID-19 samples, acute and convalescent, were from the United States, Italy and Spain. T cells, B-cell-depleted T cells, or PBMCs supplied cDNA or gDNA.

V dropped 6 bases and J dropped 0 bases, with 10 bases sitting between them. The CDR3 consists of 14 residues. The V gene's germline CDR1 is SNHLY and CDR2 FYNNEI. Produced via immunoSEQ multiplex PCR; TCRdb's table is partial and in-frame only. The data show around 200,000 clones, with around 86% seen just once and around 3.3% held by the top ten. This clone came up a few times. The clonotype comes from a man in his 70s with acute or convalescent COVID-19. The V gene is TRBV2, the J gene TRBJ2-3; TRBD2 might be the D (5 bases). The sample comprised peripheral blood. CDR3 loop: CASRRETSTDTQYF. The CDR3 DNA is TGTGCCAGCAGAAGGGAGACTAGCACAGATACGCAGTATTTT. The full variable domain, completed using reference TRBV2 and TRBJ2-3, is EPEVTQTPSHQVTQMGQEVILRCVPISNHLYFYWYRQILGQKVEFLVSFYNNEISEKSEIFDDQFSVERPDGSNFTLKIRSTKLEDSAMYFCASRRETSTDTQYFGPGTRLTVL.